This T cell receptor beta chain derives from a study of cytomegalovirus exposure and HLA in healthy donors. Whole-study context: HLA-typed donors were the source of some 85 million unique TCRs, which an early data release held. Overall study findings and caveats: According to a later analysis, most TCR beta chains associated with CMV appeared HLA-restricted.

On this clone: Its antigen remains unknown.

V was pared by 4 bases and J by 4 bases, with 11 bases of the junction left unmatched. The CDR3 contains 16 residues. CDR1 and CDR2 (germline): SGHDT, YYEEEE. The PCR made use of 60 Vbeta and 13 Jbeta primers. TCRdb's table, derived via immunoSEQ multiplex PCR, lists solely in-frame clones and lacks some. The sample has roughly 120,000 clones; roughly 62% are singletons. This TCR was recovered from a man aged 25 to 45 in good health and CMV-seropositive. The rearrangement joins TRBV5-6 to TRBJ2-5, with 9 bases that match TRBD2. Sequencing used PBMCs. The CDR3 coding sequence is TGTGCCAGCAGCGGCGGGGCGGGAGGGCCTCGAGAGACCCAGTACTTC. Encoded protein: CASSGGAGGPRETQYF.